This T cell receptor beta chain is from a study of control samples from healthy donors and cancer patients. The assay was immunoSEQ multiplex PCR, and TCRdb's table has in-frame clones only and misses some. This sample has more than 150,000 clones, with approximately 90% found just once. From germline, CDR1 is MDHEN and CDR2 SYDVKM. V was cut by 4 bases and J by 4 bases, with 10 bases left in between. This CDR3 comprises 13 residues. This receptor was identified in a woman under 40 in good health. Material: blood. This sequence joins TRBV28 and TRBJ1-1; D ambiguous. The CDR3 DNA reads TGTGCCAGCAGTTCTAGGGAGGGCACTGAAGCTTTCTTT. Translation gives CASSSREGTEAFF.